This record concerns one T cell receptor (beta chain) sequence. Germline lookup yields CDR1 GTSNPN and CDR2 SVGIG (reference sequence). CDR3 length: 12 residues. The V segment lost 3 bases and the J segment 11 bases; nucleotides outside the gene matches: 9. The record originates from a study of control samples from healthy donors and cancer patients. Libraries were prepared by immunoSEQ multiplex PCR; TCRdb keeps only in-frame clonotypes and omits some of them. This table has fewer than 150,000 clones, under 95% appearing once. The chain combines TRBV30 with TRBJ1-1; 7 bases line up with TRBD1. The sequenced sample consisted of blood. The receptor comes from a young man in good health. Written as DNA, the CDR3 is TGTGCCTGGAGCCTAAAAGGGGGCGAGGCTTTCTTT. Protein sequence: CAWSLKGGEAFF.